This TCR beta chain was recovered during a study of shared clonotypes between healthy human individuals. The authors loaded roughly 200 ng DNA, tens of thousands of T cell genomes, into sorted-subset replicate PCRs. Data came from immunoSEQ multiplex PCR; TCRdb stores just in-frame clones and leaves some out. The data contain approximately 2,200,000 clones, roughly 91% of them singletons. General study findings and limits: For naive CD4 cells, approximately 4.8% of clonotypes were shared across a handful of donors. Clonotype sharing among donors, it was expected, would be affected by sequencing depth.

Comment on this clone: Its antigen is currently unknown.

Germline V gene lookup returns CDR1 MGHRA and CDR2 YSYEKL. The CDR3 length is 15 residues. The V end was cut by 6 bases, the J end by 4 bases, with 18 bases between. Naive-designated CD8 cells lacked CD45RO, were positively enriched for CCR7, and omitted terminally differentiated effector memory CD45RA+ cells. The sequencing input was naive CD8+ T cells from PBMCs. This sequence joins TRBV4-1 and TRBJ1-2, with D possibly being TRBD1 (5 bases). The sequence was collected from a man in his late teens or twenties in good health. Some clones in this sample may be carry-over from other donors' samples. The CDR3 region is CASRTLGGKRYGYTF. The DNA for the CDR3 is TGCGCCAGCAGAACCCTGGGGGGGAAACGCTATGGCTACACCTTC.